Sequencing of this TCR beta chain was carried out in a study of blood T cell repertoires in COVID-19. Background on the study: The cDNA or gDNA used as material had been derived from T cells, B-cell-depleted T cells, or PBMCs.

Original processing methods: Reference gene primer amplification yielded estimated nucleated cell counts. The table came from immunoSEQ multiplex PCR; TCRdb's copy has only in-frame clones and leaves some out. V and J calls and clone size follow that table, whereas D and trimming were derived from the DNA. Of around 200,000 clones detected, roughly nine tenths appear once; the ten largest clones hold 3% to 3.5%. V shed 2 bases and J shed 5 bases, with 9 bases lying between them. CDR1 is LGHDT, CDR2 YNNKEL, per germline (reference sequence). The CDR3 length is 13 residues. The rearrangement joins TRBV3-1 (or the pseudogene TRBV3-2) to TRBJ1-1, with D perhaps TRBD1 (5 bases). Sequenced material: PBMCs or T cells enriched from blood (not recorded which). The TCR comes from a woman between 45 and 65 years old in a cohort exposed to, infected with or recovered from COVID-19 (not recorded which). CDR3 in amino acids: CASSQKGFTEAFF. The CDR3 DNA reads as TGTGCCAGCAGCCAAAAGGGGTTTACTGAAGCTTTCTTT.